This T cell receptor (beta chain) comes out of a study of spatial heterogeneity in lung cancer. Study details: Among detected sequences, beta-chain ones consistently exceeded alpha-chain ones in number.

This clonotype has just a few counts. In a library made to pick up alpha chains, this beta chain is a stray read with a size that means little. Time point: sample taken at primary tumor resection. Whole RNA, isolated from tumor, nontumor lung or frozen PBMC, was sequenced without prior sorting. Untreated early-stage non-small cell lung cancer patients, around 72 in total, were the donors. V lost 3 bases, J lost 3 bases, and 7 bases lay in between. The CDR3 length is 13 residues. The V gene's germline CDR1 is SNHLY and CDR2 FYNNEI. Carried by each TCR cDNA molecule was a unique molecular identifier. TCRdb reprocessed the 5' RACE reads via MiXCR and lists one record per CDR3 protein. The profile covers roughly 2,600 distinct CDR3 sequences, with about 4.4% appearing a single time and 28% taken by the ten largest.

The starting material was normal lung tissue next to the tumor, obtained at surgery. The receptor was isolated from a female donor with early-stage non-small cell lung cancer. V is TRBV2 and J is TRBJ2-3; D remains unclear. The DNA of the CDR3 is TGTGCCAGCAGTGATAGTGGGACAGATACGCAGTATTTT. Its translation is CASSDSGTDTQYF.